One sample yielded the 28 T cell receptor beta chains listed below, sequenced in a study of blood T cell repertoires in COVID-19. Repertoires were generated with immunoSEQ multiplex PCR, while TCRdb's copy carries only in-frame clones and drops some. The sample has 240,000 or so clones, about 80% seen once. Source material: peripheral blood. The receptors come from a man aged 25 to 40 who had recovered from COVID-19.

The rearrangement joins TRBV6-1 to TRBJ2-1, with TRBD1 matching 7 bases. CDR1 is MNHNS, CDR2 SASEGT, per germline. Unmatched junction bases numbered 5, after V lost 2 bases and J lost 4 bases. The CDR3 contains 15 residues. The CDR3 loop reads CASSEWGQQYNEQFF. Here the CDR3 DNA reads TGTGCCAGCAGTGAATGGGGACAGCAATACAATGAGCAGTTCTTC.

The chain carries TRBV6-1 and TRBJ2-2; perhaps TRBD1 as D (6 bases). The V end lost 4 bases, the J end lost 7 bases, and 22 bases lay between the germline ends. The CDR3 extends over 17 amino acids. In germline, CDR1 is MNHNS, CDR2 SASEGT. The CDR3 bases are TGTGCCAGCAGTGGTGGCATGTGGACAGACGTGGGCGGGGAGCTGTTTTTT. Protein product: CASSGGMWTDVGGELFF.

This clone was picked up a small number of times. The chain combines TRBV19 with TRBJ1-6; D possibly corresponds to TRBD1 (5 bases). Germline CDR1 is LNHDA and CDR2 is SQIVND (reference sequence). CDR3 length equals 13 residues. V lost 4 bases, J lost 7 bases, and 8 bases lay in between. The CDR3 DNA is TGTGCCAGTAGTACGACAGAAAATTCACCCCTCCACTTT. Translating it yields CASSTTENSPLHF.

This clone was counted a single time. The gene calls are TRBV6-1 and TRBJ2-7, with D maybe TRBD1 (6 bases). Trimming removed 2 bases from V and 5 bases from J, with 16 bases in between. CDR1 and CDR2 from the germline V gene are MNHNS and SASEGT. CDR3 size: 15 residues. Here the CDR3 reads CASSELGQGIDEQYV. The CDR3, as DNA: TGTGCCAGCAGTGAACTGGGACAAGGGATCGACGAGCAGTACGTC.

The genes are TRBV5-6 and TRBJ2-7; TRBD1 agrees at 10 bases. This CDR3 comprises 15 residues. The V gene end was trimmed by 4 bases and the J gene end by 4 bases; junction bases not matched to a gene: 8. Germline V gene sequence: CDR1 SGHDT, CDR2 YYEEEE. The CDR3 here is CASSLAQDRGYEQYF. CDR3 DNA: TGTGCCAGCAGCCTAGCCCAGGACAGGGGGTACGAGCAGTACTTC.

This chain's CDR3 is CASSLQGMVNTEAFF. CDR3 coding DNA: TGTGCCAGCAGCTTACAGGGGATGGTGAACACTGAAGCTTTCTTT. The chain recombines TRBV7-9 with TRBJ1-1; TRBD1 might be the D (6 bases). Trimming took off 2 bases at V and 0 bases at J, with 10 bases between the two ends. The CDR3 length is 15 residues. Germline V gives CDR1 SEHNR, CDR2 FQNEAQ (reference sequence). Looking up the rest from reference TRBV7-9 and TRBJ1-1 gives the full variable domain: DTGVSQNPRHKITKRGQNVTFRCDPISEHNRLYWYRQTLGQGPEFLTYFQNEAQLEKSRLLSDRFSAERPKGSFSTLEIQRTEQGDSAMYLCASSLQGMVNTEAFFGQGTRLTVV.

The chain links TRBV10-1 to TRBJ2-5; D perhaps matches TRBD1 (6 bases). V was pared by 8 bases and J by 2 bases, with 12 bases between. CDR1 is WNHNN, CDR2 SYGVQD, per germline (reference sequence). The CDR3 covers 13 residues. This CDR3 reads CASSRQAQETQYF. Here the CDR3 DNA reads TGCGCCAGCTCACGACAGGCTCAAGAGACCCAGTACTTC.

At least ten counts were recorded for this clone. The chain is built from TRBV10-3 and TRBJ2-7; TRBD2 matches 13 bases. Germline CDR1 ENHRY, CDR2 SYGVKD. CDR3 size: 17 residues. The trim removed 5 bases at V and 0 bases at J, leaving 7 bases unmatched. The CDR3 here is CAISPGLAGHSSYEQYF. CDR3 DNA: TGTGCCATCAGTCCGGGACTAGCGGGGCACAGCTCCTACGAGCAGTACTTC.

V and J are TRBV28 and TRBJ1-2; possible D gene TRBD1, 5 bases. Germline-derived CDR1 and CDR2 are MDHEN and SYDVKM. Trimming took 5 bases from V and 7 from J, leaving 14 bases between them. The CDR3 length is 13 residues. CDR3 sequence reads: CASSAGGTRGYTF. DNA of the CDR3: TGTGCCAGCAGTGCTGGGGGGACCCGTGGCTACACCTTC.

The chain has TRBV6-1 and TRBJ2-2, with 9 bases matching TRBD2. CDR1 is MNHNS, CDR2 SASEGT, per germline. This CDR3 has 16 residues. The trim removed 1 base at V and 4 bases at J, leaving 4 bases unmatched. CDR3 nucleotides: TGTGCCAGCAGTGAAGGGCTAGCGGGGCTCACCGGGGAGCTGTTTTTT. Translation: CASSEGLAGLTGELFF.

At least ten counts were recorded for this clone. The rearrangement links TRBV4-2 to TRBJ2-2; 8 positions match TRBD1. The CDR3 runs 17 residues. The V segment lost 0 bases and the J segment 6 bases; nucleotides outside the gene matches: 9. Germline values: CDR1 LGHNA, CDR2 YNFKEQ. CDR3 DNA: TGTGCCAGCAGCCAAGATCCCGGGACAGGTAGCGCCGGGGAGCTGTTTTTT. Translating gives CASSQDPGTGSAGELFF.

DNA of the CDR3: TGCGCCAGCAGCTTAGGTAGCGGGGGTTACGAGCAGTACTTC. Protein product: CASSLGSGGYEQYF. This rearrangement joins TRBV5-1 to TRBJ2-7; 9 bases line up with TRBD2. V dropped 2 bases and J dropped 4; count of bases not matched to a gene: 4. Germline V gives CDR1 SGHRS, CDR2 YFSETQ. This CDR3 is 14 amino acids long.

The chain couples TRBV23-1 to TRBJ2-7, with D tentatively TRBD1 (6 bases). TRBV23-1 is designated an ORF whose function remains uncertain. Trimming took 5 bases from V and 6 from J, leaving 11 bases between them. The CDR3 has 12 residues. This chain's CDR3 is CASSEGGSEQYF. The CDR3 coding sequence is TGCGCCAGCAGTGAAGGGGGAAGCGAGCAGTACTTC.

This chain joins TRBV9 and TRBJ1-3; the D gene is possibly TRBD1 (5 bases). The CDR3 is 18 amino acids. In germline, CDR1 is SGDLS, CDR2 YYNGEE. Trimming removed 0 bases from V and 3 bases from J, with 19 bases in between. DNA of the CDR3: TGTGCCAGCAGCGTAGGGCAGGGTTCCTTGGTGGGTGGAAACACCATATATTTT. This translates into CASSVGQGSLVGGNTIYF.

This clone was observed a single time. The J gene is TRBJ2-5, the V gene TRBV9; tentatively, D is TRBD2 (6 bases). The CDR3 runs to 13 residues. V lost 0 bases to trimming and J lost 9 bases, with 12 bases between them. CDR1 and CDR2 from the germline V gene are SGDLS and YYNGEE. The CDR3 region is CASSVVVGEAQYF. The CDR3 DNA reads TGTGCCAGCAGCGTAGTCGTAGGGGAGGCCCAGTACTTC. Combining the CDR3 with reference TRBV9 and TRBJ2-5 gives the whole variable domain DSGVTQTPKHLITATGQRVTLRCSPRSGDLSVYWYQQSLDQGLQFLIQYYNGEERAKGNILERFSAQQFPDLHSELNLSSLELGDSALYFCASSVVVGEAQYFGPGTRLLVL.

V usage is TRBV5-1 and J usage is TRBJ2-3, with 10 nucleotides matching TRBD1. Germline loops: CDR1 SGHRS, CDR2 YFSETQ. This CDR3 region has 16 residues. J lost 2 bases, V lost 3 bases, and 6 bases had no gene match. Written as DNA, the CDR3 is TGCGCCAGCAGCTCGGGGACAGGGGACAACACAGATACGCAGTATTTT. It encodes CASSSGTGDNTDTQYF.

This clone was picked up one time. CDR3 in amino acids: CASSLNRVNGYTF. The DNA for the CDR3 is TGTGCCAGCAGCTTAAACAGGGTCAATGGCTACACCTTC. V and J are TRBV7-3 and TRBJ1-2; possibly TRBD1 for D (6 bases). CDR1 SGHTA and CDR2 FQGTGA come from the germline V gene. V dropped 1 base and J dropped 6 bases, with 9 bases sitting between them. The CDR3 covers 13 residues. Combining the CDR3 with reference TRBV7-3 and TRBJ1-2 gives the whole variable domain GAGVSQTPSNKVTEKGKYVELRCDPISGHTALYWYRQSLGQGPEFLIYFQGTGAADDSGLPNDRFFAVRPEGSVSTLKIQRTERGDSAVYLCASSLNRVNGYTFGSGTRLTVV.

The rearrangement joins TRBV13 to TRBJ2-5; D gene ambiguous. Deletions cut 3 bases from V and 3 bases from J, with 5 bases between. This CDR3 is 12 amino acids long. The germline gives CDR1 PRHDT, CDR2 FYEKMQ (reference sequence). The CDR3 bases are TGTGCCAGCAGCTTCCGGGAAGAGACCCAGTACTTC. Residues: CASSFREETQYF.

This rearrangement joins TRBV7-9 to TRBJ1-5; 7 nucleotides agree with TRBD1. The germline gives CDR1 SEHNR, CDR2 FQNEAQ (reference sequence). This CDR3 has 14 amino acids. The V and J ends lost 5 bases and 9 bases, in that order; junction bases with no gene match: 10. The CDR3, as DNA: TGTGCCAGCAGCCGGACAGGTCCTACAGGGCCCCAGCATTTT. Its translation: CASSRTGPTGPQHF.

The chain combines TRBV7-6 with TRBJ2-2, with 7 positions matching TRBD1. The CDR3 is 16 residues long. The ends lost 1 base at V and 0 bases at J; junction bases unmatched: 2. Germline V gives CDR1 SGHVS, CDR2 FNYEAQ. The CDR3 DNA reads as TGTGCCAGCAGCTTAGTAGGGGGCACGAACACCGGGGAGCTGTTTTTT. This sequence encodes CASSLVGGTNTGELFF.

CDR3 in amino acids: CASSRGLLGEQFF. In nucleotides, the CDR3 is TGTGCCAGCAGCCGGGGACTATTGGGTGAGCAGTTCTTC. The rearrangement joins TRBV3-1 (or the pseudogene TRBV3-2) to TRBJ2-1; 7 bases match TRBD2. The germline V gene has CDR1 LGHDT and CDR2 YNNKEL (reference sequence). The CDR3 runs to 13 residues. Trimming took 4 bases from V and 9 from J; bases not matched to a gene: 6.

CDR3 in amino acids: CASSIYRGATNEKLFF. CDR3 in DNA: TGTGCCAGCAGCATATACAGGGGGGCCACTAATGAAAAACTGTTTTTT. The V gene is TRBV14, the J gene TRBJ1-4; TRBD1 aligns across 8 bases. Trimming took 5 bases from V and 2 from J; bases not matched to a gene: 7. CDR3 length equals 16 residues. CDR1 is SGHDN and CDR2 is FVKESK in the germline V gene.

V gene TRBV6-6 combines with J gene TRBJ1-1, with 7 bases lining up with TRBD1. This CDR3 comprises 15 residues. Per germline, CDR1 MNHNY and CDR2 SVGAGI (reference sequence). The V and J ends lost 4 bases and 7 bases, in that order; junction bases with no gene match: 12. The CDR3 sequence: CASSSTATNRGEAFF. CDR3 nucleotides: TGTGCCAGCAGTTCTACGGCTACTAACAGGGGTGAAGCTTTCTTT.

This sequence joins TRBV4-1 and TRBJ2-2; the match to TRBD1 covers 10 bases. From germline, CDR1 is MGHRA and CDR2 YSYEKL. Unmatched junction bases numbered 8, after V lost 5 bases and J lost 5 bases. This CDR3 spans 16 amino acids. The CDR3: CASSVAGTGVTGELFF. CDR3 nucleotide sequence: TGCGCCAGCAGCGTAGCCGGGACAGGGGTTACCGGGGAGCTGTTTTTT.

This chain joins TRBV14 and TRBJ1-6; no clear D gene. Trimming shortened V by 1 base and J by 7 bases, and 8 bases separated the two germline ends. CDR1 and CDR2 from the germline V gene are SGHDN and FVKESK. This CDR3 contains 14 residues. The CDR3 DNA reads TGTGCCAGCAGCCAAGGGCGGAACAATTCACCCCTCCACTTT. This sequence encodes CASSQGRNNSPLHF.

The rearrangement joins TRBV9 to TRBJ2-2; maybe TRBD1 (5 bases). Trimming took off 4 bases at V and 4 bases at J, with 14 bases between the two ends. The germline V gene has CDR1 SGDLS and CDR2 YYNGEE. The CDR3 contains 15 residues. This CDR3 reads CASSPRTSITGELFF. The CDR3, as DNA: TGTGCCAGCAGCCCCCGGACAAGTATCACCGGGGAGCTGTTTTTT.

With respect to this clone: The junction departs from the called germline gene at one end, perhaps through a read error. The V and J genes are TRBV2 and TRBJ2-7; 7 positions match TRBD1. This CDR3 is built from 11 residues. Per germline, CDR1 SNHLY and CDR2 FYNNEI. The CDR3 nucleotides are TGTGCCAGCACCGATGAACAGGGGAAGCGCTTC. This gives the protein CASTDEQGKRF.

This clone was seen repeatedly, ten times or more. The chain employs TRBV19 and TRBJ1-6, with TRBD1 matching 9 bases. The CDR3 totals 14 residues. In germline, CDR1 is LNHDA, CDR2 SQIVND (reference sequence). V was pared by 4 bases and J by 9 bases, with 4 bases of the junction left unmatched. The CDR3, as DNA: TGTGCCAGTAGTACGGGGACAGGGTTTTCACCCCTCCACTTT. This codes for CASSTGTGFSPLHF.